These 32 T cell receptor beta chains were all obtained from the same sample, sequenced in a study of PD-1 and CTLA-4 blockade in melanoma. The protocol was immunoSEQ multiplex PCR, while the TCRdb copy is restricted to in-frame clones and leaves out a portion. The table includes about 32,000 clones, around 90% detected once. Sequenced material: CD8+ T cells from peripheral blood, taken from a patient given anti-PD-1 treatment. These receptors were obtained from a human donor with melanoma.

The chain employs TRBV13 and TRBJ1-5, with TRBD1 identical over 8 bases. Germline V lookup: CDR1 PRHDT, CDR2 FYEKMQ (reference sequence). There are 14 residues in the CDR3. J was trimmed by 6 bases and V by 3 bases; bases with no gene match: 4. The CDR3 bases are TGTGCCAGCAGCTTCGGACAGGGTGGTCAGCCCCAGCATTTT. It yields the protein CASSFGQGGQPQHF.

In its sample, this clone was seen a few times. This sequence joins TRBV27 and TRBJ2-1; 15 nucleotides line up with TRBD2. The CDR3 contains 15 residues. Germline loops: CDR1 MNHEY, CDR2 SMNVEV (reference sequence). J lost 7 bases, V lost 4 bases, and 2 bases had no gene match. CDR3 DNA sequence: TGTGCCAGCAGTTCCGGGACTAGCGGGAGGAATGAGCAGTTCTTC. It is translated as CASSSGTSGRNEQFF.

The rearrangement uses TRBV5-3 and TRBJ1-2; the match to TRBD1 covers 7 bases. TRBV5-3 is sorted into the ORF group, with uncertain function. Trimming took 4 bases from V and 1 from J; bases not matched to a gene: 7. There are 15 residues in the CDR3. CDR3: CARSLLRGHNYGYTF. CDR3 DNA: TGTGCCAGAAGCCTTTTGAGGGGGCATAACTATGGCTACACCTTC.

The chain has TRBV11-3 and TRBJ2-1; TRBD2 matches 7 bases. The ends lost 3 bases at V and 9 bases at J; junction bases unmatched: 5. The CDR3 length is 13 residues. Per germline, CDR1 SGHNT and CDR2 YENEEA. This chain's CDR3 is CASSFVAGVEQFF. The CDR3 DNA is TGTGCCAGCAGCTTCGTCGCGGGGGTTGAGCAGTTCTTC.

The chain employs TRBV28 and TRBJ2-5; 14 bases agree with TRBD2. This CDR3 region has 18 residues. The V and J ends lost 5 bases and 5 bases, in that order; junction bases with no gene match: 13. The germline V gene encodes CDR1 MDHEN and CDR2 SYDVKM. The CDR3 region is CASSPPGTSGGALETQYF. In DNA, the CDR3 is TGTGCCAGCAGTCCTCCGGGGACTAGCGGGGGTGCCCTCGAGACCCAGTACTTC.

This chain connects TRBV5-1 to TRBJ2-7; no clear D gene. Germline lookup yields CDR1 SGHRS and CDR2 YFSETQ. Trimming took 4 bases from V and 4 from J, leaving 9 bases between them. This CDR3 region has 12 residues. The CDR3: CASSLLGYEQYF. In DNA, the CDR3 is TGCGCCAGCAGCCTCTTGGGATACGAGCAGTACTTC.

This clone was counted a single time. The chain recombines TRBV6-5 with TRBJ1-1, with 8 positions matching TRBD1. Germline CDR1 reads MNHEY; CDR2 reads SVGAGI. This CDR3 has 15 residues. V lost 2 bases to trimming and J lost 6 bases; unmatched junction nucleotides: 8. As DNA, the CDR3 is TGTGCCAGCAGTTACGGGGGGCAGGGGGCCGCTGAAGCTTTCTTT. It translates to CASSYGGQGAAEAFF.

Here the CDR3 reads CASSQYRQHLLYGYTF. The CDR3 bases are TGCGCCAGCAGCCAATACCGACAGCACCTTCTCTATGGCTACACCTTC. This chain joins TRBV4-1 and TRBJ1-2, with D perhaps matching TRBD1 (5 bases). V lost 2 bases to trimming and J lost 4 bases, with 17 bases between them. Germline lookup yields CDR1 MGHRA and CDR2 YSYEKL. This CDR3 spans 16 amino acids.

V usage is TRBV7-9 and J usage is TRBJ1-2, with no clear D. The CDR3 runs to 14 residues. Trimming pared 2 bases from V and 0 bases from J, leaving 7 bases between. Germline V lookup: CDR1 SEHNR, CDR2 FQNEAQ (reference sequence). CDR3 in DNA: TGTGCCAGCAGCTTATTGGAAGCTAACTATGGCTACACCTTC. It encodes CASSLLEANYGYTF. Full variable domain (outside the CDR3, taken from reference TRBV7-9 and TRBJ1-2): DTGVSQNPRHKITKRGQNVTFRCDPISEHNRLYWYRQTLGQGPEFLTYFQNEAQLEKSRLLSDRFSAERPKGSFSTLEIQRTEQGDSAMYLCASSLLEANYGYTFGSGTRLTVV.

This chain joins TRBV28 and TRBJ2-2; weak D call: TRBD1 (6 bases). Trimming took 5 bases from V and 2 from J, leaving 15 bases between them. This CDR3 contains 16 residues. Germline values: CDR1 MDHEN, CDR2 SYDVKM. The CDR3 DNA is TGTGCCAGCAGTCCCCTGGGGGCTTATAACACCGGGGAGCTGTTTTTT. Amino acids: CASSPLGAYNTGELFF.

In its sample, this clone was seen once. This chain connects TRBV7-9 to TRBJ2-7; tentative D call: TRBD2 (5 bases). There are 11 residues in the CDR3. Germline V CDR1 and CDR2: SEHNR, FQNEAQ (reference sequence). Trimming removed 5 bases from V and 7 bases from J, with 9 bases in between. CDR3 sequence (DNA): TGTGCCAGCAGCCTCACGGGAGAGCAGTACTTC. Translation: CASSLTGEQYF.

The chain links TRBV27 to TRBJ2-1; D is unclear. V was trimmed by 5 bases and J by 7 bases, leaving 12 bases between them. The germline gives CDR1 MNHEY, CDR2 SMNVEV (reference sequence). The length of the CDR3 is 13 residues. Here the CDR3 reads CASSLNDGNEQFF. The CDR3 bases are TGTGCCAGCAGTCTCAACGACGGGAATGAGCAGTTCTTC.

V and J are TRBV30 and TRBJ1-1; 10 bases line up with TRBD1. The CDR3 spans 14 residues. Germline V gene sequence: CDR1 GTSNPN, CDR2 SVGIG (reference sequence). V gave up 3 bases and J gave up 4 bases; unmatched junction bases: 5. The chain's CDR3 is CAWSPGQGFTEAFF. In DNA form, the CDR3 reads TGTGCCTGGAGCCCGGGACAGGGGTTCACTGAAGCTTTCTTT.

The chain couples TRBV7-9 to TRBJ2-7; D call uncertain. Trimming removed 1 base from V and 6 bases from J, with 7 bases in between. The CDR3 loop spans 12 amino acids. Looked up from germline, CDR1 is SEHNR and CDR2 is FQNEAQ (reference sequence). In DNA, the CDR3 is TGTGCCAGCAGCTTAGGTGCGGTCGAGCAGTACTTC. Its translation is CASSLGAVEQYF.

This clone was detected a few times. The chain is built from TRBV29-1 and TRBJ2-7, with a possible D match to TRBD2 (6 bases). CDR1 is SQVTM and CDR2 is ANQGSEA in the germline V gene. This CDR3 comprises 13 residues. Trimming stripped 7 bases from V and 0 bases from J, with 13 bases between. CDR3 protein: CSASGGSSYEQYF. CDR3 coding DNA: TGCAGCGCCTCCGGGGGAAGCTCCTACGAGCAGTACTTC.

The chain combines TRBV2 with TRBJ2-2; 9 bases are shared with TRBD1. Germline V gene lookup returns CDR1 SNHLY and CDR2 FYNNEI. J gave up 5 bases and V 7 bases, and 8 bases lay outside the gene matches. This CDR3 comprises 15 residues. The CDR3 here is CASIARDRVTGELFF. The CDR3 nucleotides read TGTGCCAGCATCGCCCGGGACAGGGTAACCGGGGAGCTGTTTTTT.

This clone was detected only once. V gene TRBV6-2 or TRBV6-3 combines with J gene TRBJ1-1; D is unclear. V was clipped by 4 bases and J by 7 bases, with 13 bases between them. The germline gives CDR1 MNHEY, CDR2 SVGEGT. The CDR3 covers 13 residues. In nucleotides, the CDR3 is TGTGCCAGCAGTTCGGTGACGGCCCTTGAAGCTTTCTTT. This encodes CASSSVTALEAFF.

This clone was picked up a small number of times. This chain connects TRBV5-5 to TRBJ2-1; TRBD2 is a possible D gene (6 bases). The CDR3 extends over 14 amino acids. Germline V CDR1 and CDR2: SGHKS, YYEKEE (reference sequence). V was trimmed by 4 bases and J by 9 bases, leaving 17 bases between them. Here the CDR3 reads CASSRGRTEGEQFF. The CDR3 DNA is TGTGCCAGCAGCCGGGGGAGAACAGAAGGTGAGCAGTTCTTC.

The rearrangement uses TRBV6-6 and TRBJ1-2, with 10 bases aligning to TRBD1. Germline CDR1 MNHNY, CDR2 SVGAGI (reference sequence). CDR3 size: 14 residues. The trim removed 5 bases at V and 4 bases at J, leaving 4 bases unmatched. The CDR3 region is CASSGTGDGYGYTF. As DNA, the CDR3 is TGTGCCAGCAGTGGGACAGGGGACGGCTATGGCTACACCTTC.

The rearrangement uses TRBV28 and TRBJ2-1; D not resolved. This CDR3 region has 12 residues. V was shortened by 2 bases and J by 6 bases, with 5 bases between the two germline ends. Germline V gives CDR1 MDHEN, CDR2 SYDVKM. This CDR3 is CASSLASNEQFF. The DNA of the CDR3 is TGTGCCAGCAGTTTAGCTAGCAATGAGCAGTTCTTC.

CDR3 loop: CASSPVGAYNSPLHF. The CDR3 DNA is TGTGCCAGCAGCCCTGTGGGGGCGTATAATTCACCCCTCCACTTT. The rearrangement uses TRBV27 and TRBJ1-6; D may be TRBD1 (6 bases). The CDR3 runs to 15 residues. The germline V and J ends were trimmed by 6 bases and 4 bases, with 13 bases remaining between them. In germline, CDR1 is MNHEY, CDR2 SMNVEV (reference sequence).

The chain carries TRBV19 and TRBJ2-1, with a weak D call TRBD2 (5 bases). Germline V gene data show CDR1 as LNHDA and CDR2 as SQIVND (reference sequence). With 5 bases removed from V and 2 bases from J, the gap between germline ends came to 13 bases. This CDR3 comprises 15 residues. Here the CDR3 reads CASSQTSFTYNEQFF. DNA of the CDR3: TGTGCCAGTAGTCAAACTAGTTTCACCTACAATGAGCAGTTCTTC.

The chain combines TRBV28 with TRBJ1-3; D not certain. V lost 6 bases and J 0 bases, leaving 18 bases between the germline ends. In germline, CDR1 is MDHEN, CDR2 SYDVKM. This CDR3 comprises 17 residues. CDR3 coding DNA: TGTGCCAGCAGCTATAGACCGTGGGTAGGCTCTGGAAACACCATATATTTT. Protein: CASSYRPWVGSGNTIYF.

V gene TRBV7-6 combines with J gene TRBJ2-1; 8 positions match TRBD1. This CDR3 contains 17 residues. Germline V CDR1 and CDR2: SGHVS, FNYEAQ. Trimming removed 1 base from V and 9 bases from J; junction bases left unmatched: 14. The CDR3: CASSLDRWTGKVGEQFF. As DNA, the CDR3 is TGTGCCAGCAGCTTAGACCGTTGGACAGGGAAAGTGGGTGAGCAGTTCTTC.

The chain is built from TRBV6-2 or TRBV6-3 and TRBJ1-5; a possible D gene is TRBD1 (6 bases). Germline loops: CDR1 MNHEY, CDR2 SVGEGT. The CDR3 runs 15 residues. The V end was cut by 2 bases, the J end by 8 bases, with 16 bases between. CDR3 loop: CASSYGFEGGKPQHF. Here the CDR3 DNA reads TGTGCCAGCAGTTACGGGTTTGAGGGGGGCAAGCCCCAGCATTTT.

This clone showed up just a few times. V and J are TRBV7-9 and TRBJ2-7; the D is unclear. Trimming took 1 base from V and 4 from J, leaving 8 bases between them. This CDR3 has 13 residues. Looked up from germline, CDR1 is SEHNR and CDR2 is FQNEAQ (reference sequence). This CDR3 reads CASSLEPGYEQYF. The CDR3 DNA is TGTGCCAGCAGCTTAGAACCCGGGTACGAGCAGTACTTC.

The J gene is TRBJ1-2, the V gene TRBV12-3 or TRBV12-4; D is undetermined. V lost 1 base to trimming and J lost 5 bases, with 8 bases between them. CDR3 length equals 13 residues. As DNA, the CDR3 is TGTGCCAGCAGTTTAGGGGCAACTTATGGCTACACCTTC. Protein sequence: CASSLGATYGYTF.

The gene calls are TRBV28 and TRBJ2-1, with a weak D call TRBD2 (6 bases). V was pared by 6 bases and J by 9 bases, with 15 bases between. The CDR3 is 13 residues long. CDR1 is MDHEN and CDR2 is SYDVKM in the germline V gene. This CDR3 reads CASSTAGRGEQFF. CDR3 nucleotides: TGTGCCAGCAGCACGGCCGGGCGGGGTGAGCAGTTCTTC.

J is TRBJ1-1 and V is TRBV4-3, with D perhaps TRBD1 (6 bases). The CDR3 runs 17 residues. V was shortened by 1 base and J by 2 bases, with 17 bases between the two germline ends. Germline loops: CDR1 LGHNA, CDR2 YSLEER. The CDR3, as DNA: TGCGCCAGCAGCCAAGGTCCCTCGGGGGGCGATAACACTGAAGCTTTCTTT. Protein: CASSQGPSGGDNTEAFF.

The chain recombines TRBV27 with TRBJ2-7; the D gene is possibly TRBD1 (5 bases). Looked up from germline, CDR1 is MNHEY and CDR2 is SMNVEV (reference sequence). Between the trimmed V and J ends, which lost 8 bases and 3 bases, there was a span of 8 bases. The CDR3 length is 11 residues. The CDR3 loop reads CASGADYEQYF. In DNA, the CDR3 is TGTGCCAGCGGGGCTGACTACGAGCAGTACTTC.

This chain joins TRBV5-6 and TRBJ2-5; 10 nucleotides match TRBD2. Germline assignment: CDR1 SGHDT and CDR2 YYEEEE. The J segment lost 0 bases and the V segment lost 2 bases, leaving 4 bases of the junction unmatched. This CDR3 is built from 16 residues. In DNA, the CDR3 is TGTGCCAGCAGCTTATATAGCGGGGGGAACCAAGAGACCCAGTACTTC. Translated, it gives CASSLYSGGNQETQYF.

The sample holds one count of this clone. The V and J genes are TRBV7-7 and TRBJ2-2; D is unresolved. V was pared by 5 bases and J by 7 bases, with 8 bases between. The CDR3 covers 12 residues. Germline V gene data show CDR1 as SSHAT and CDR2 as FNYEAQ (reference sequence). CDR3 residues: CASSPDHGELFF. For the CDR3, the DNA is TGTGCCAGCAGCCCGGACCACGGGGAGCTGTTTTTT.